The 27 T cell receptor beta chains given below trace back to one sample, sequenced in a study of blood T cell repertoires in COVID-19. Data came from immunoSEQ multiplex PCR; TCRdb stores just in-frame clones and leaves some out. The table lists about 120,000 clones, roughly 87% of them singletons. The specimen sequenced was peripheral blood. The receptors were gathered from a man older than 75 with acute or convalescent COVID-19.

This clone was counted only a few times. The CDR3 spells CASRTDTNTGELFF. CDR3 coding DNA: TGCGCCAGCAGAACGGACACCAACACCGGGGAGCTGTTTTTT. This chain joins TRBV10-1 and TRBJ2-2; tentatively, D is TRBD1 (5 bases). The V gene lost 6 bases and the J gene lost 2 bases, with 10 bases spanning the gap. The CDR3 sequence is 14 residues long. Germline CDR1 WNHNN, CDR2 SYGVQD (reference sequence).

The CDR3 coding sequence is TGCGCCAGCAGCCTGTCCCTAGCGGGAGTGTACGAGCAGTACTTC. It encodes CASSLSLAGVYEQYF. This sequence joins TRBV4-1 and TRBJ2-7; 10 positions match TRBD2. Germline V gene sequence: CDR1 MGHRA, CDR2 YSYEKL. J lost 4 bases, V lost 4 bases, and 7 bases had no gene match. This CDR3 has 15 amino acids.

The table lists this clone with many counts. The chain employs TRBV5-4 and TRBJ2-7; TRBD2 matches at 13 bases. The junction had 3 bases not matched to a gene; V was cut back by 3 bases and J by 0 bases. The CDR3 consists of 16 residues. Per the germline V gene, CDR1 is SGHNT and CDR2 is YYREEE (reference sequence). The chain's CDR3 is CASSWGLAGYSYEQYF. In DNA, the CDR3 is TGTGCCAGCAGCTGGGGACTAGCGGGGTACTCCTACGAGCAGTACTTC. Based on the CDR3 plus reference TRBV5-4 and TRBJ2-7, the full variable domain is ETGVTQSPTHLIKTRGQQVTLRCSSQSGHNTVSWYQQALGQGPQFIFQYYREEENGRGNFPPRFSGLQFPNYSSELNVNALELDDSALYLCASSWGLAGYSYEQYFGPGTRLTVT.

This clone was observed a handful of times. The chain joins TRBV6-1 to TRBJ2-1; D unresolved. CDR3 length: 12 amino acids. Germline assignment: CDR1 MNHNS and CDR2 SASEGT. Trimming removed 2 bases from V and 5 bases from J, with 4 bases in between. The CDR3 is CASSEQNNEQFF. In nucleotides, the CDR3 is TGTGCCAGCAGTGAACAGAACAATGAGCAGTTCTTC.

This chain connects TRBV3-1 (or the pseudogene TRBV3-2) to TRBJ2-3; 8 bases fit TRBD2. V shed 1 base, J shed 1 base, and the junction held 7 bases outside the gene matches. Germline-derived CDR1 and CDR2 are LGHDT and YNNKEL (reference sequence). This CDR3 region has 17 residues. The CDR3 here is CASSQGGGGGRTDTQYF. In nucleotides, the CDR3 is TGTGCCAGCAGCCAAGGGGGCGGCGGGGGGCGCACAGATACGCAGTATTTT.

This rearrangement joins TRBV19 to TRBJ1-5; 7 nucleotides match TRBD1. The V gene end was trimmed by 5 bases and the J gene end by 4 bases; junction bases not matched to a gene: 5. Germline CDR1 reads LNHDA; CDR2 reads SQIVND (reference sequence). The CDR3 length is 14 residues. The CDR3 DNA sequence: TGTGCCAGTAGTGACAGGGCCCTTAATCAGCCCCAGCATTTT. It codes for CASSDRALNQPQHF.

This clone was seen a few times. The chain joins TRBV5-5 to TRBJ1-2; D gene uncertain. The CDR3 sequence is 11 residues long. Deletions cut 0 bases from V and 8 bases from J, with 5 bases between. CDR1 and CDR2 from the germline V gene are SGHKS and YYEKEE (reference sequence). CDR3 residues: CASSLGGGYTF. As DNA, the CDR3 is TGTGCCAGCAGCTTGGGCGGGGGCTACACCTTC.

V gene TRBV19 combines with J gene TRBJ1-5; 8 bases match TRBD1. Trimming removed 5 bases from V and 5 bases from J; junction bases left unmatched: 5. In germline, CDR1 is LNHDA, CDR2 SQIVND (reference sequence). This CDR3 contains 14 residues. CDR3: CASSEQGVDQPQHF. The DNA of the CDR3 is TGTGCCAGTAGTGAACAGGGGGTGGATCAGCCCCAGCATTTT.

This sequence joins TRBV25-1 and TRBJ1-1; 7 nucleotides match TRBD1. From germline, CDR1 is MGHDK and CDR2 SYGVNS. This CDR3 contains 14 residues. Losses at the gene ends were 7 bases for V and 0 bases for J; bases not matched to a gene: 5. Here the CDR3 DNA reads TGTGCCAGCATAACGACAGGGCTGAACACTGAAGCTTTCTTT. Translation: CASITTGLNTEAFF. The full variable domain, its missing parts supplied by reference TRBV25-1 and TRBJ1-1, is EADIYQTPRYLVIGTGKKITLECSQTMGHDKMYWYQQDPGMELHLIHYSYGVNSTEKGDLSSESTVSRIRTEHFPLTLESARPSHTSQYLCASITTGLNTEAFFGQGTRLTVV.

The gene calls are TRBV7-2 and TRBJ1-4, with a possible D match to TRBD1 (6 bases). The CDR3 is 15 amino acids. Trimming shortened V by 2 bases and J by 8 bases, and 15 bases separated the two germline ends. Germline V gene sequence: CDR1 SGHTA, CDR2 FQGNSA. CDR3 sequence reads: CASSLSGEGGEKLFF. The CDR3 coding sequence is TGTGCCAGCAGCTTATCAGGGGAAGGTGGGGAAAAACTGTTTTTT.

CDR3 sequence reads: CASSFRGNTGELFF. Here the CDR3 DNA reads TGCGCCAGCAGCTTCAGAGGGAACACCGGGGAGCTGTTTTTT. This chain uses TRBV5-1 with TRBJ2-2; D unclear. CDR3 length: 14 amino acids. CDR1 SGHRS and CDR2 YFSETQ come from the germline V gene. V lost 2 bases to trimming and J lost 1 base, with 6 bases between them.

The chain couples TRBV4-2 to TRBJ2-2; tentative D call: TRBD1 (6 bases). CDR3 length equals 16 residues. Germline V gene data show CDR1 as LGHNA and CDR2 as YNFKEQ. Trimming cost V 4 bases and J 4 bases, with 16 bases left between them. CDR3 loop: CASSPGVGTTTGELFF. The CDR3 region has the DNA TGTGCCAGCAGCCCCGGCGTCGGGACAACCACCGGGGAGCTGTTTTTT.

This chain uses TRBV7-9 with TRBJ1-1, with D tentatively TRBD1 (6 bases). With 8 bases removed from V and 0 bases from J, the gap between germline ends came to 19 bases. The germline V gene has CDR1 SEHNR and CDR2 FQNEAQ (reference sequence). The CDR3 is 16 amino acids. DNA of the CDR3: TGTGCCAGCCTAAGGGCAACGACAGGATTGAACACTGAAGCTTTCTTT. Translating gives CASLRATTGLNTEAFF. Full variable domain (rest looked up from reference TRBV7-9 and TRBJ1-1): DTGVSQNPRHKITKRGQNVTFRCDPISEHNRLYWYRQTLGQGPEFLTYFQNEAQLEKSRLLSDRFSAERPKGSFSTLEIQRTEQGDSAMYLCASLRATTGLNTEAFFGQGTRLTVV.

The chain recombines TRBV28 with TRBJ2-7; 14 bases fit TRBD2. Trimming at V came to 6 bases and at J to 4 bases, leaving 5 bases not matched to a gene. CDR1 MDHEN and CDR2 SYDVKM come from the germline V gene. The CDR3 totals 15 residues. CDR3 amino acids: CASRLTSGRAYEQYF. DNA for the CDR3: TGTGCCAGCAGGCTGACTAGCGGGAGGGCTTACGAGCAGTACTTC.

This rearrangement joins TRBV6-1 to TRBJ1-5; no definite D call. The CDR3 extends over 16 amino acids. Germline CDR1 reads MNHNS; CDR2 reads SASEGT. The V gene lost 2 bases and the J gene lost 0 bases, with 11 bases spanning the gap. CDR3 sequence reads: CASSELRGFSNQPQHF. The CDR3 coding sequence is TGTGCCAGCAGTGAACTAAGAGGATTTAGCAATCAGCCCCAGCATTTT.

The chain joins TRBV7-9 to TRBJ2-2; 9 bases are a match to TRBD2. Losses at the gene ends were 5 bases for V and 5 bases for J; bases not matched to a gene: 9. The germline V gene has CDR1 SEHNR and CDR2 FQNEAQ (reference sequence). The CDR3 length is 16 residues. The CDR3 sequence: CASSTLAGGVTGELFF. The CDR3 nucleotides read TGTGCCAGCAGCACCCTCGCGGGAGGGGTTACCGGGGAGCTGTTTTTT.

The chain employs TRBV5-6 and TRBJ1-2, with 9 bases that match TRBD1. With V trimmed by 1 base and J by 2 bases, 9 bases remained unmatched. CDR1 is SGHDT and CDR2 is YYEEEE in the germline V gene. The CDR3 is made up of 17 amino acids. The CDR3: CASSLRGGQGQNYGYTF. The CDR3 region has the DNA TGTGCCAGCAGCTTGCGGGGGGGACAGGGCCAAAACTATGGCTACACCTTC.

V gene TRBV14 combines with J gene TRBJ1-1; 11 positions agree with TRBD1. The junction had 0 bases not matched to a gene; V was cut back by 4 bases and J by 2 bases. This CDR3 comprises 14 residues. CDR1 is SGHDN and CDR2 is FVKESK in the germline V gene. CDR3 in DNA: TGTGCCAGCAGCCGGACAGGGGGCAACACTGAAGCTTTCTTT. Its protein is CASSRTGGNTEAFF.

The chain recombines TRBV4-1 with TRBJ1-1, with 8 bases lining up with TRBD1. Per the germline V gene, CDR1 is MGHRA and CDR2 is YSYEKL. The V gene end was trimmed by 4 bases and the J gene end by 1 base; junction bases not matched to a gene: 5. CDR3 length equals 15 residues. CDR3 in DNA: TGCGCCAGCAGCCGGAATGGACAGGGGAACACTGAAGCTTTCTTT. Encoded protein: CASSRNGQGNTEAFF.

The rearrangement uses TRBV27 and TRBJ2-7; 9 bases line up with TRBD1. The CDR3 covers 16 residues. CDR1 is MNHEY, CDR2 SMNVEV, per germline (reference sequence). V lost 3 bases to trimming and J lost 0 bases; unmatched junction nucleotides: 6. The CDR3 DNA is TGTGCCAGCAGTTTTTTCCGGACAGGGGACTCCTACGAGCAGTACTTC. Protein sequence: CASSFFRTGDSYEQYF.

The V gene is TRBV7-2, the J gene TRBJ2-7, with 10 bases that match TRBD1. This CDR3 spans 14 amino acids. The V segment lost 3 bases and the J segment 9 bases; nucleotides outside the gene matches: 8. Germline V gene sequence: CDR1 SGHTA, CDR2 FQGNSA. CDR3 loop: CASSFRDRGWVQYF. The CDR3 DNA reads TGTGCCAGCAGCTTCCGGGACAGGGGATGGGTGCAGTACTTC.

The chain links TRBV4-2 to TRBJ1-1; a possible D gene is TRBD1 (5 bases). V was trimmed by 4 bases and J by 0 bases, leaving 9 bases between them. Germline-derived CDR1 and CDR2 are LGHNA and YNFKEQ. The CDR3 totals 14 residues. The CDR3 protein is CASSRGHLNTEAFF. CDR3 coding DNA: TGTGCCAGCAGCCGTGGACATCTGAACACTGAAGCTTTCTTT.

The chain has TRBV7-2 and TRBJ2-5; 12 nucleotides align to TRBD2. The CDR3 runs 16 residues. Germline V gene lookup returns CDR1 SGHTA and CDR2 FQGNSA. V shed 5 bases and J 5 bases; nucleotides not matched to a gene: 9. CDR3 sequence reads: CASSPRLAGVGETQYF. CDR3 in DNA: TGTGCCAGCAGCCCCCGACTAGCGGGAGTAGGGGAGACCCAGTACTTC.

This chain joins TRBV29-1 and TRBJ2-2, with D perhaps TRBD1 (7 bases). CDR1 SQVTM and CDR2 ANQGSEA come from the germline V gene. The V end lost 5 bases, the J end lost 0 bases, and 16 bases lay between the germline ends. The CDR3 totals 16 residues. CDR3 bases: TGCAGCGTTCCGGGGCAGGGGGGATCGAACACCGGGGAGCTGTTTTTT. Translated: CSVPGQGGSNTGELFF.

The V and J genes are TRBV5-6 and TRBJ1-2, with 7 bases matching TRBD1. Germline CDR1 SGHDT, CDR2 YYEEEE. J lost 1 base, V lost 2 bases, and 5 bases had no gene match. This CDR3 has 15 amino acids. The CDR3 here is CASSFSGTVNYGYTF. As DNA, the CDR3 is TGTGCCAGCAGCTTCTCCGGGACAGTTAACTATGGCTACACCTTC.

The sample holds a few counts of this clone. This chain joins TRBV2 and TRBJ1-5; 8 bases map to TRBD1. The CDR3 is 15 amino acids. V shed 6 bases and J 0 bases; nucleotides not matched to a gene: 4. Per the germline V gene, CDR1 is SNHLY and CDR2 is FYNNEI. The CDR3 nucleotides are TGTGCCAGCAGAGACAGGGGAACTAGCAATCAGCCCCAGCATTTT. This sequence encodes CASRDRGTSNQPQHF.

The chain links TRBV6-5 to TRBJ1-5, with D possibly TRBD1 on 6 matching bases. Trimming took off 6 bases at V and 4 bases at J, with 13 bases between the two ends. CDR3 length: 14 amino acids. Per the germline V gene, CDR1 is MNHEY and CDR2 is SVGAGI. The CDR3 DNA follows: TGTGCCAGCAGACCGACAGGCCGGAATCAGCCCCAGCATTTT. It specifies CASRPTGRNQPQHF.